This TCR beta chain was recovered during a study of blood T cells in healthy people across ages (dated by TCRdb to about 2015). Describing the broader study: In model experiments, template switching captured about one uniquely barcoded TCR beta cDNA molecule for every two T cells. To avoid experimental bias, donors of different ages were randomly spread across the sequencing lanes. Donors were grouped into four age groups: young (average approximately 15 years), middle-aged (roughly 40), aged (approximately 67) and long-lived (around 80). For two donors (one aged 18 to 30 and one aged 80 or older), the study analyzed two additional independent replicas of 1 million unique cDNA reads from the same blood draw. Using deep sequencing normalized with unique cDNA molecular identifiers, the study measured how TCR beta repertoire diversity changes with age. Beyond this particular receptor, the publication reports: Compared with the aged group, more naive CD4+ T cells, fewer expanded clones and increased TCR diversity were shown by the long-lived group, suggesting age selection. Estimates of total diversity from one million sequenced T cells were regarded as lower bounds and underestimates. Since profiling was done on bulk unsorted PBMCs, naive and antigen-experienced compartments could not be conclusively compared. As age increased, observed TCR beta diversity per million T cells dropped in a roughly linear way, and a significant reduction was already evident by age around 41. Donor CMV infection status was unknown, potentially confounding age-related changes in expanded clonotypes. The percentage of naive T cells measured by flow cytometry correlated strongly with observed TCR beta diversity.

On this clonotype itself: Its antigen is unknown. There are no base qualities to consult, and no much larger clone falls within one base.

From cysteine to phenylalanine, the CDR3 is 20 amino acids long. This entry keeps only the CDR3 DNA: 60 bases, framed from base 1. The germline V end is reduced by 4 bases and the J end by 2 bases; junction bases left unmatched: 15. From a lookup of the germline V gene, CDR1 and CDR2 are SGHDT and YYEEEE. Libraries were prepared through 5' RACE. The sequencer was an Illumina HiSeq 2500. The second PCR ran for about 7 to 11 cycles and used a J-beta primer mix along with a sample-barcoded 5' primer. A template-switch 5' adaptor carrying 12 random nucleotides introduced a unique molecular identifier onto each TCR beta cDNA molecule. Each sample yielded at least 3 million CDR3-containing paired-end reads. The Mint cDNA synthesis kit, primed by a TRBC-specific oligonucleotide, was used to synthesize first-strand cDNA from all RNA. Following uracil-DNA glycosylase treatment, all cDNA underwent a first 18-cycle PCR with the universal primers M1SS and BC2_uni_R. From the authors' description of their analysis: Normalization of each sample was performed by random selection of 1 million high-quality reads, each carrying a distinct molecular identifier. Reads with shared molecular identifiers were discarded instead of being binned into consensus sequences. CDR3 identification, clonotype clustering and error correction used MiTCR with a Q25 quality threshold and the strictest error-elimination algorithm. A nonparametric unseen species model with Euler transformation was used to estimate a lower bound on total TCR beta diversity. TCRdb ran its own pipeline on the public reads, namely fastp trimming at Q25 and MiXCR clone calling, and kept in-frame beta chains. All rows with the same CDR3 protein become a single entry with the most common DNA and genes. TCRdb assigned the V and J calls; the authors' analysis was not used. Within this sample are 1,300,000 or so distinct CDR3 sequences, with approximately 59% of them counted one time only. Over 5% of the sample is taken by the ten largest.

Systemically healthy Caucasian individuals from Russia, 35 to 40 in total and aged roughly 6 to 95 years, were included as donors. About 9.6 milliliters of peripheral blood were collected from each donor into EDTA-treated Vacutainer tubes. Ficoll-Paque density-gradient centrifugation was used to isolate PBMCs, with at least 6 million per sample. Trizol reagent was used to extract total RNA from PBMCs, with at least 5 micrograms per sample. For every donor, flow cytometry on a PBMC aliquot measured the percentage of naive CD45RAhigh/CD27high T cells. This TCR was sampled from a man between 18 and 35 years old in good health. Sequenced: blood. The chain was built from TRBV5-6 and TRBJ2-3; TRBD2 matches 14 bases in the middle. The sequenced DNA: TGTGCCAGCAGCCCGCTACGGGGGACTAGCGGGGGCCATATCACAGATACGCAGTATTTT. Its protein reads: CASSPLRGTSGGHITDTQYF.